The 28 T cell receptor beta chains presented below share a single source sample, sequenced in a study of cytomegalovirus exposure and HLA in healthy donors. Vbeta (60) and Jbeta (13) primers were used in the PCR. Generated by immunoSEQ multiplex PCR, the TCRdb table keeps only in-frame clones and is missing some. The sample consists of more than 95,000 clones, around two thirds of them appearing once. Sequenced: PBMCs. The receptor source for this set is a woman aged 40 to 55 in good health and CMV-seropositive.

This clone was counted once. This chain links TRBV6-5 with TRBJ1-1, with 8 bases fitting TRBD1. With V trimmed by 6 bases and J by 0 bases, 3 bases remained unmatched. Germline V gene data show CDR1 as MNHEY and CDR2 as SVGAGI. This CDR3 is built from 14 residues. The CDR3 DNA reads TGTGCCAGCAGGGACAGGGCCATGAACACTGAAGCTTTCTTT. It yields the protein CASRDRAMNTEAFF.

The table lists this clone with a few counts. V and J are TRBV4-1 and TRBJ2-7; tentative D call: TRBD1 (5 bases). The germline CDR1 and CDR2 sequences are MGHRA and YSYEKL. Trimming pared 2 bases from V and 3 bases from J, leaving 8 bases between. This CDR3 has 13 amino acids. The CDR3 loop is CASSQNRNYEQYF. CDR3 coding DNA: TGCGCCAGCAGCCAAAACAGGAACTACGAGCAGTACTTC.

CDR3: CATSRVTSGRGVEQFF. The DNA of the CDR3 is TGTGCCACCAGCAGAGTTACTAGCGGGAGGGGAGTTGAGCAGTTCTTC. The genes are TRBV15 and TRBJ2-1, with 13 positions matching TRBD2. The CDR3 is 16 residues long. V was clipped by 1 base and J by 9 bases; unmatched bases: 6. The germline V gene has CDR1 LNHNV and CDR2 YYDKDF (reference sequence).

This chain uses TRBV7-2 with TRBJ2-3; D is undetermined. Between the trimmed V and J ends, which lost 2 bases and 2 bases, there was a span of 14 bases. Germline V gene sequence: CDR1 SGHTA, CDR2 FQGNSA. This CDR3 region has 16 residues. CDR3 sequence: CASSLIWLGLTDTQYF. The CDR3 bases are TGTGCCAGCAGCTTAATCTGGCTAGGCCTCACAGATACGCAGTATTTT.

The rearrangement joins TRBV9 to TRBJ1-5; 10 nucleotides line up with TRBD1. The junction had 1 base not matched to a gene; V was cut back by 2 bases and J by 5 bases. This CDR3 is built from 14 residues. CDR1 SGDLS and CDR2 YYNGEE come from the germline V gene. CDR3 loop: CASSVGQGDQPQHF. The CDR3 nucleotides are TGTGCCAGCAGCGTCGGACAGGGGGATCAGCCCCAGCATTTT.

This clone occurred once. The CDR3 here is CASSPFRHREYF. As DNA, the CDR3 is TGTGCCAGCAGCCCGTTCCGCCACCGGGAGTACTTC. The chain recombines TRBV6-5 with TRBJ2-5; D is unclear. Trimming took off 6 bases at V and 12 bases at J, with 17 bases between the two ends. The CDR3 spans 12 residues. Germline V gene lookup returns CDR1 MNHEY and CDR2 SVGAGI.

J is TRBJ2-5 and V is TRBV9; 14 bases agree with TRBD2. The CDR3 sequence is 17 residues long. With V trimmed by 2 bases and J by 4 bases, 7 bases remained unmatched. Germline V gives CDR1 SGDLS, CDR2 YYNGEE. The CDR3 DNA sequence: TGTGCCAGCAGCGTGGGACTAGCGGGAGTAAGGGTAGAGACCCAGTACTTC. Protein sequence: CASSVGLAGVRVETQYF.

The rearrangement links TRBV7-9 to TRBJ2-3, with D possibly TRBD2 on 6 matching bases. Germline V gene data show CDR1 as SEHNR and CDR2 as FQNEAQ (reference sequence). Deletions cut 0 bases from V and 6 bases from J, with 10 bases between. The CDR3 is made up of 14 amino acids. This CDR3 reads CASSLAGGVDTQYF. CDR3 nucleotides: TGTGCCAGCAGCTTAGCGGGAGGTGTGGATACGCAGTATTTT.

This clone was picked up a small number of times. The chain carries TRBV11-2 and TRBJ2-2, with D uncertain. Germline CDR1 is SGHAT and CDR2 is FQNNGV. V lost 8 bases and J 9 bases, leaving 13 bases between the germline ends. This CDR3 has 12 amino acids. CDR3 sequence (DNA): TGTGCCAGCCAGCGAGACGTTCGGGAGCTGTTTTTT. As protein: CASQRDVRELFF.

V is TRBV2 and J is TRBJ2-7, with 12 bases matching TRBD2. J was trimmed by 3 bases and V by 6 bases; bases with no gene match: 3. This CDR3 is 14 amino acids long. Germline lookup yields CDR1 SNHLY and CDR2 FYNNEI. The CDR3 bases are TGTGCCAGCAGCTTACTAGCGGGAGGCTACGAGCAGTACTTC. Amino acid sequence: CASSLLAGGYEQYF.

The chain recombines TRBV5-1 with TRBJ2-2, with TRBD2 matching over 16 bases. Per germline, CDR1 SGHRS and CDR2 YFSETQ. The CDR3 has 18 residues. With 4 bases clipped from V and 5 bases from J, the junction kept 8 bases outside the gene matches. CDR3 DNA sequence: TGCGCCAGCAGCCCCCCGGGACTAGCGGGAGGGCAGACCGGGGAGCTGTTTTTT. Its protein product is CASSPPGLAGGQTGELFF.

The chain couples TRBV7-2 to TRBJ1-3; D remains ambiguous. The germline V and J ends were trimmed by 5 bases and 3 bases, with 8 bases remaining between them. The CDR3 totals 13 residues. CDR1 and CDR2 (germline): SGHTA, FQGNSA. As DNA, the CDR3 is TGTGCCAGCAGCACTAGAGATGGAAACACCATATATTTT. Translation gives CASSTRDGNTIYF. Full variable domain (rest looked up from reference TRBV7-2 and TRBJ1-3): GAGVSQSPSNKVTEKGKDVELRCDPISGHTALYWYRQSLGQGLEFLIYFQGNSAPDKSGLPSDRFSAERTGGSVSTLTIQRTQQEDSAVYLCASSTRDGNTIYFGEGSWLTVV.

The chain combines TRBV5-4 with TRBJ1-5; maybe TRBD1 (5 bases). This CDR3 is 16 amino acids long. The V gene lost 1 base and the J gene lost 5 bases, with 16 bases spanning the gap. Per the germline V gene, CDR1 is SGHNT and CDR2 is YYREEE (reference sequence). The CDR3 DNA follows: TGTGCCAGCAGCTTGTCTGGGGGAGGCGTAGATCAGCCCCAGCATTTT. Translated, it gives CASSLSGGGVDQPQHF.

The chain recombines TRBV4-3 with TRBJ2-3; 10 bases are a match to TRBD2. This CDR3 is 18 amino acids long. CDR1 is LGHNA, CDR2 YSLEER, per germline. V lost 0 bases, J lost 6 bases, and 12 bases stayed unmatched. CDR3 nucleotide sequence: TGCGCCAGCAGCCAAGAACTGAGCGGGGGGGATCTTTCTGATACGCAGTATTTT. Protein: CASSQELSGGDLSDTQYF.

The chain carries TRBV4-3 and TRBJ2-7, with 13 bases lining up with TRBD2. With V trimmed by 2 bases and J by 2 bases, 12 bases remained unmatched. The CDR3 totals 19 residues. Per the germline V gene, CDR1 is LGHNA and CDR2 is YSLEER. CDR3 DNA: TGCGCCAGCAGCCAACGACTCGGGACTAGCGGGAAGGGTCCCTACGAGCAGTACTTC. It yields the protein CASSQRLGTSGKGPYEQYF.

The chain joins TRBV27 to TRBJ2-7; a weak D match, TRBD2 (6 bases). Trimming took 3 bases from V and 2 from J, leaving 14 bases between them. CDR1 and CDR2 (germline): MNHEY, SMNVEV (reference sequence). The CDR3 extends over 15 amino acids. CDR3 coding DNA: TGTGCCAGCAGTTTCCTAGGAGGGCCAGCCTACGAGCAGTACTTC. Encoded protein: CASSFLGGPAYEQYF.

The chain employs TRBV6-1 and TRBJ2-5, with D perhaps TRBD1 (6 bases). Trimming stripped 7 bases from V and 5 bases from J, with 20 bases between. The CDR3 covers 15 residues. The germline V gene has CDR1 MNHNS and CDR2 SASEGT. This chain's CDR3 is CASNLAIRGEETQYF. The DNA of the CDR3 is TGTGCCAGCAACCTCGCGATCAGGGGCGAGGAGACCCAGTACTTC.

This clone was seen only a few times. The CDR3 is CASSLQRGEDTQYF. CDR3 sequence (DNA): TGTGCCAGCAGCCTACAGCGGGGCGAAGATACGCAGTATTTT. The chain is built from TRBV7-9 and TRBJ2-3, with 7 bases fitting TRBD2. V lost 5 bases, J lost 5 bases, and 7 bases stayed unmatched. The CDR3 has 14 residues. Germline V lookup: CDR1 SEHNR, CDR2 FQNEAQ (reference sequence).

This chain links TRBV19 with TRBJ2-7; possibly TRBD1 for D (6 bases). V lost 2 bases and J 0 bases, leaving 14 bases between the germline ends. The CDR3 contains 16 residues. The germline gives CDR1 LNHDA, CDR2 SQIVND (reference sequence). The CDR3 DNA reads TGTGCCAGTAGTATAACAACGGACAGTAGCTCCTACGAGCAGTACTTC. It encodes CASSITTDSSSYEQYF.

The count of this clone is one. V and J are TRBV4-3 and TRBJ2-6; the D gene is possibly TRBD1 (5 bases). This CDR3 comprises 20 residues. In germline, CDR1 is LGHNA, CDR2 YSLEER. Trimming took off 0 bases at V and 0 bases at J, with 18 bases between the two ends. The CDR3 bases are TGCGCCAGCAGCCAAGATCTGTCGGCAGGGCCCTTCTCTGGGGCCAACGTCCTGACTTTC. Translation gives CASSQDLSAGPFSGANVLTF.

This clone was detected once. J is TRBJ2-2 and V is TRBV9; the D gene is possibly TRBD2 (6 bases). The CDR3 contains 14 residues. V lost 5 bases and J 0 bases, leaving 8 bases between the germline ends. Germline-derived CDR1 and CDR2 are SGDLS and YYNGEE. The CDR3 region has the DNA TGTGCCAGCAGAGGCGGGACGAACACCGGGGAGCTGTTTTTT. Amino acid sequence: CASRGGTNTGELFF.

The rearrangement uses TRBV5-1 and TRBJ2-7, with TRBD2 matching 8 bases. The V gene's germline CDR1 is SGHRS and CDR2 YFSETQ. The CDR3 consists of 15 residues. Unmatched junction bases numbered 5, after V lost 0 bases and J lost 3 bases. The CDR3 reads CASSLVERESYEQYF. CDR3 DNA sequence: TGCGCCAGCAGCTTGGTGGAGCGGGAGAGCTACGAGCAGTACTTC.

This rearrangement joins TRBV11-1 to TRBJ2-7; 11 bases fit TRBD2. V shed 3 bases, J shed 1 base, and the junction held 8 bases outside the gene matches. Germline CDR1 is SGHAT and CDR2 is FQDESV (reference sequence). The CDR3 extends over 17 amino acids. CDR3 sequence reads: CASSLSSGRAESYEQYF. The CDR3 nucleotides read TGTGCCAGCAGCTTGAGTAGCGGGAGGGCCGAGTCCTACGAGCAGTACTTC.

CDR3 protein: CASSRAGGEKLFF. The DNA for the CDR3 is TGTGCCAGCAGCCGCGCGGGCGGTGAAAAACTGTTTTTT. The chain recombines TRBV7-9 with TRBJ1-4, with D uncertain. Germline CDR1 SEHNR, CDR2 FQNEAQ (reference sequence). V lost 5 bases and J lost 7, with 11 bases in between. This CDR3 has 13 amino acids.

The rearrangement joins TRBV2 to TRBJ2-1, with TRBD2 matching over 10 bases. The CDR3 is 15 residues long. Germline values: CDR1 SNHLY, CDR2 FYNNEI. J gave up 2 bases and V 7 bases, and 5 bases lay outside the gene matches. The CDR3 protein is CASKAAGGPYNEQFF. CDR3 nucleotides: TGTGCCAGCAAAGCAGCGGGAGGGCCCTACAATGAGCAGTTCTTC.

V gene TRBV27 combines with J gene TRBJ1-2, with 7 bases matching TRBD1. Losses at the gene ends were 3 bases for V and 6 bases for J; bases not matched to a gene: 10. CDR1 is MNHEY and CDR2 is SMNVEV in the germline V gene (reference sequence). CDR3 length: 15 amino acids. The chain's CDR3 is CASSFDRVGGNGYTF. CDR3 DNA: TGTGCCAGCAGTTTCGACAGGGTGGGGGGAAATGGCTACACCTTC.

The count of this clone is one. The chain combines TRBV14 with TRBJ2-1, with D possibly matching TRBD2 (5 bases). The CDR3 has 15 amino acids. Germline CDR1 SGHDN, CDR2 FVKESK. V lost 3 bases and J 4 bases, leaving 13 bases between the germline ends. CDR3 sequence (DNA): TGTGCCAGCAGCCAGATGGCGGGTCGTTACAATGAGCAGTTCTTC. It codes for CASSQMAGRYNEQFF.

This clone was seen a single time. This chain connects TRBV25-1 to TRBJ1-1, with 10 bases lining up with TRBD1. Unmatched junction bases numbered 10, after V lost 10 bases and J lost 5 bases. The germline V gene encodes CDR1 MGHDK and CDR2 SYGVNS. CDR3 length equals 14 residues. CDR3 sequence reads: CATRGDRGRTEAFF. The CDR3 DNA is TGTGCCACCAGGGGGGACAGGGGTCGGACTGAAGCTTTCTTT.